The 22 T cell receptor beta chains listed next were all sequenced from one sample in a study of T-cell memory formation after mild COVID-19. TCRdb analysed the 5' RACE reads with MiXCR anew, one entry per CDR3 protein. The sample includes approximately 350,000 distinct CDR3 sequences, approximately 15% of them seen just once. Sequencing was carried out using PBMCs or a T cell subset sorted from them (not recorded which). These TCRs come from a man aged 18 to 35 who had mild COVID-19 (a few samples of this study predate the infection). Cell type and time point are not known.

This clonotype has more than one count but fewer than ten. The V call is TRBV19, the J call TRBJ1-1; D is ambiguous. V lost 9 bases and J 4 bases, leaving 18 bases between the germline ends. This CDR3 has 14 residues. Germline V CDR1 and CDR2: LNHDA, SQIVND (reference sequence). The CDR3 protein is CASQVNSIVTEAFF. The CDR3 region has the DNA TGTGCCAGCCAGGTCAACAGCATAGTCACTGAAGCTTTCTTT.

In this sample, this clonotype turned up many times. The chain couples TRBV4-2 to TRBJ2-3, with D possibly called TRBD1 or TRBD2 (6 bases each). Germline CDR1 and CDR2: LGHNA and YNFKEQ. CDR3 length: 14 residues. V was shortened by 5 bases and J by 4 bases, with 13 bases between the two germline ends. The CDR3 DNA follows: TGTGCCAGCAGCGACGGGGGCCTCGCAGATACGCAGTATTTT. Its translation: CASSDGGLADTQYF.

The chain carries TRBV7-2 and TRBJ1-1; D is ambiguous. There are 12 residues in the CDR3. Germline CDR1 reads SGHTA; CDR2 reads FQGNSA. V was trimmed by 11 bases and J by 0 bases, leaving 10 bases between them. CDR3 sequence reads: CASGSVNTEAFF. The CDR3 bases are TGTGCCTCCGGCAGCGTGAACACTGAAGCTTTCTTT.

This clonotype was seen more than once but under ten times. This sequence joins TRBV2 and TRBJ1-2; D remains ambiguous. V shed 1 base and J shed 0 bases, with 9 bases lying between them. Germline CDR1 reads SNHLY; CDR2 reads FYNNEI. The CDR3 extends over 15 amino acids. CDR3 in DNA: TGTGCCAGCAGTGAAGGGCCAAGACCTAACTATGGCTACACCTTC. Protein: CASSEGPRPNYGYTF.

The chain employs TRBV9 and TRBJ1-3; D might be TRBD1 (6 bases). The CDR3 has 15 residues. The V end was cut by 0 bases, the J end by 2 bases, with 9 bases between. Germline V gene sequence: CDR1 SGDLS, CDR2 YYNGEE. CDR3 bases: TGTGCCAGCAGCGTAGTGACAGGCCCTGGAAACACCATATATTTT. Protein: CASSVVTGPGNTIYF.

The V call is TRBV7-9, the J call TRBJ2-7, with TRBD1 identical over 7 bases. The CDR3 consists of 13 residues. The germline CDR1 and CDR2 sequences are SEHNR and FQNEAQ (reference sequence). The V gene end was trimmed by 3 bases and the J gene end by 5 bases; junction bases not matched to a gene: 4. This chain's CDR3 is CASSLETGNEQYV. The CDR3 bases are TGTGCCAGCAGCTTGGAGACAGGGAACGAGCAGTACGTC.

This clonotype was seen repeatedly, ten times or more. The chain combines TRBV7-2 with TRBJ2-1; D may be TRBD2 (6 bases). The CDR3 spans 13 residues. Germline V gives CDR1 SGHTA, CDR2 FQGNSA. V lost 1 base, J lost 7 bases, and 8 bases lay in between. CDR3 sequence reads: CASSLVAGNEQFF. Written as DNA, the CDR3 is TGTGCCAGCAGCTTAGTCGCGGGGAATGAGCAGTTCTTC.

This clonotype was counted a few times. The chain has TRBV6-5 and TRBJ1-5; D not resolved. This CDR3 spans 15 amino acids. CDR1 is MNHEY and CDR2 is SVGAGI in the germline V gene. The germline V and J ends were trimmed by 2 bases and 0 bases, with 8 bases remaining between them. CDR3 region: CASSYTQYSNQPQHF. CDR3 in DNA: TGTGCCAGCAGTTACACGCAATATAGCAATCAGCCCCAGCATTTT.

This clonotype was found a few times. V is TRBV5-5 and J is TRBJ1-5, with TRBD1 as a possible D gene (6 bases). CDR1 and CDR2 from the germline V gene are SGHKS and YYEKEE (reference sequence). The CDR3 loop spans 16 amino acids. The germline V and J ends were trimmed by 0 bases and 4 bases, with 14 bases remaining between them. DNA for the CDR3: TGTGCCAGCAGCTTGGCCGGAGGGAGGGGGAATCAGCCCCAGCATTTT. Its translation: CASSLAGGRGNQPQHF.

This clonotype has at least ten counts. The V call is TRBV4-3, the J call TRBJ2-1, with 7 bases lining up with TRBD1. The CDR3 extends over 15 amino acids. The germline V gene encodes CDR1 LGHNA and CDR2 YSLEER. V was clipped by 3 bases and J by 1 base; unmatched bases: 3. The CDR3 bases are TGCGCCAGCAGCCATGGGACAGCGTCCTACAATGAGCAGTTCTTC. Protein product: CASSHGTASYNEQFF.

A few counts support this clonotype. The chain links TRBV20-1 to TRBJ1-6; no reliable D call. CDR3 length: 13 amino acids. CDR1 is DFQATT and CDR2 is SNEGSKA in the germline V gene (reference sequence). Trimming took off 3 bases at V and 7 bases at J, with 10 bases between the two ends. The chain's CDR3 is CSASDAGNSPLHF. In DNA form, the CDR3 reads TGCAGTGCTAGTGACGCTGGCAATTCACCCCTCCACTTT.

Only a few counts were recorded for this clonotype. The chain combines TRBV29-1 with TRBJ2-1; tentatively, D is TRBD2 (5 bases). CDR3 length: 15 residues. Per germline, CDR1 SQVTM and CDR2 ANQGSEA. V was shortened by 3 bases and J by 9 bases, with 21 bases between the two germline ends. The CDR3 DNA reads TGCAGCGTTGAGATTCTGGAGCGGCTAGAGGGTGAGCAGTTCTTC. This sequence encodes CSVEILERLEGEQFF.

V and J are TRBV6-2 or TRBV6-3 and TRBJ2-3; perhaps TRBD2 as D (6 bases). Germline V gene data show CDR1 as MNHEY and CDR2 as SVGEGT. Trimming pared 0 bases from V and 2 bases from J, leaving 12 bases between. This CDR3 has 16 amino acids. As DNA, the CDR3 is TGTGCCAGCAGTTACTCGATCAGCGGGCACACAGATACGCAGTATTTT. Its protein product is CASSYSISGHTDTQYF.

The V call is TRBV5-1, the J call TRBJ1-2; TRBD1 agrees at 7 bases. The germline V gene has CDR1 SGHRS and CDR2 YFSETQ. With 7 bases clipped from V and 3 bases from J, the junction kept 9 bases outside the gene matches. This CDR3 has 14 amino acids. CDR3 residues: CASGGTAGDYGYTF. The CDR3 region has the DNA TGCGCCAGCGGAGGGACAGCCGGTGACTATGGCTACACCTTC.

V usage is TRBV6-1 and J usage is TRBJ2-7; 9 bases line up with TRBD1. The CDR3 is made up of 16 amino acids. In germline, CDR1 is MNHNS, CDR2 SASEGT. The junction had 9 bases not matched to a gene; V was cut back by 1 base and J by 5 bases. CDR3 amino acids: CASSEDGTGTLDEQYV. The DNA for the CDR3 is TGTGCCAGCAGTGAAGACGGGACAGGGACCTTAGACGAGCAGTACGTC.

This clonotype was picked up a small number of times. The chain carries TRBV5-6 and TRBJ2-1, with D unclear. The V and J ends lost 6 bases and 0 bases respectively, with 13 bases between them. Germline V gives CDR1 SGHDT, CDR2 YYEEEE. The CDR3 runs 15 residues. Written as DNA, the CDR3 is TGTGCCAGCACCTCTTCCCCGAGCTCCTACAATGAGCAGTTCTTC. This gives the protein CASTSSPSSYNEQFF.

This clonotype was recorded a few times. The V and J genes are TRBV7-3 and TRBJ2-2, with 8 positions matching TRBD1. Germline V lookup: CDR1 SGHTA, CDR2 FQGTGA. V lost 1 base to trimming and J lost 7 bases; unmatched junction nucleotides: 5. The CDR3 has 15 amino acids. In DNA form, the CDR3 reads TGTGCCAGCAGCTTAATTCAGGGGGCAAGCGGGGAGCTGTTTTTT. Its translation: CASSLIQGASGELFF.

This clonotype was detected only a few times. This rearrangement joins TRBV6-2 or TRBV6-3 to TRBJ2-3; D remains unclear. V was trimmed by 2 bases and J by 2 bases, leaving 5 bases between them. This CDR3 region has 13 residues. Germline assignment: CDR1 MNHEY and CDR2 SVGEGT. The CDR3 DNA sequence: TGTGCCAGCAGTTACAGGGTCACAGATACGCAGTATTTT. The encoded protein is CASSYRVTDTQYF.

There are a few counts of this clonotype. The rearrangement joins TRBV19 to TRBJ2-1; 7 nucleotides agree with TRBD2. The length of the CDR3 is 12 residues. Germline V lookup: CDR1 LNHDA, CDR2 SQIVND (reference sequence). The V segment lost 3 bases and the J segment 11 bases; nucleotides outside the gene matches: 4. CDR3 DNA: TGTGCCAGTAGTATCCGGGGGGATAAGCAGTTCTTC. It yields the protein CASSIRGDKQFF.

Only a few counts were recorded for this clonotype. The chain employs TRBV5-6 and TRBJ2-2, with TRBD1 as a possible D gene (6 bases). V was pared by 0 bases and J by 2 bases, with 8 bases between. Germline CDR1 and CDR2: SGHDT and YYEEEE. The CDR3 extends over 15 amino acids. The CDR3 here is CASSLVGQNTGELFF. CDR3 DNA: TGTGCCAGCAGCTTGGTGGGACAAAACACCGGGGAGCTGTTTTTT.

This clonotype was counted only a few times. CDR3 protein: CATSEGDSTNEKLFF. The CDR3 region has the DNA TGTGCCACCAGTGAAGGGGACAGTACTAATGAAAAACTGTTTTTT. This sequence joins TRBV24-1 and TRBJ1-4, with 7 bases aligning to TRBD1. CDR1 and CDR2 from the germline V gene are KGHDR and SFDVKD. Trimming at V came to 4 bases and at J to 2 bases, leaving 3 bases not matched to a gene. The CDR3 length is 15 residues.

This rearrangement joins TRBV6-2 or TRBV6-3 to TRBJ1-4; 7 bases are shared with TRBD1. The J segment lost 5 bases and the V segment lost 6 bases, leaving 18 bases of the junction unmatched. The length of the CDR3 is 18 residues. Germline CDR1 is MNHEY and CDR2 is SVGEGT. This chain's CDR3 is CASRPLQGTEPINEKLFF. CDR3 nucleotides: TGTGCCAGCAGACCACTACAGGGGACCGAGCCGATCAATGAAAAACTGTTTTTT.